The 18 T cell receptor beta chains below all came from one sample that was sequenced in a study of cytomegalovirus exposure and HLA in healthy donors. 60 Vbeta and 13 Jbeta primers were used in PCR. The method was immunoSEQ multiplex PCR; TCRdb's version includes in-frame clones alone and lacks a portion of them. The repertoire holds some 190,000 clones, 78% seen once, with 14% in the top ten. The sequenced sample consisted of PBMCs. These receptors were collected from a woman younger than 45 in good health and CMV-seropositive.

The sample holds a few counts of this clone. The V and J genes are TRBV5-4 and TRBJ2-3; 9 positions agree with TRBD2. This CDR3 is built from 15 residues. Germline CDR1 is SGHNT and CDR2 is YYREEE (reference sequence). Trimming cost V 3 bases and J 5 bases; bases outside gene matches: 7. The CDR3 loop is CASSSRGGGVDTQYF. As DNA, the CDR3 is TGTGCCAGCAGCTCCCGCGGGGGGGGCGTAGATACGCAGTATTTT.

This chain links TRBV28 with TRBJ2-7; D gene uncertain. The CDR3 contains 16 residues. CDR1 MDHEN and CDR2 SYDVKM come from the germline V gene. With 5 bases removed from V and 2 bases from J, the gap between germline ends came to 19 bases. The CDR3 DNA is TGTGCCAGCAGTACCAACGAGGAGACGGGTCCCTACGAGCAGTACTTC. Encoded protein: CASSTNEETGPYEQYF.

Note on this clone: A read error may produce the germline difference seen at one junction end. The CDR3 DNA is TGTACCAGCAGTGAACAAGGGGAGGGCACTGAAGCTTTCTTT. Translating it yields CTSSEQGEGTEAFF. The chain combines TRBV6-1 with TRBJ1-1, with a tentative D call TRBD1 (5 bases). From germline, CDR1 is MNHNS and CDR2 SASEGT. This CDR3 spans 14 amino acids.

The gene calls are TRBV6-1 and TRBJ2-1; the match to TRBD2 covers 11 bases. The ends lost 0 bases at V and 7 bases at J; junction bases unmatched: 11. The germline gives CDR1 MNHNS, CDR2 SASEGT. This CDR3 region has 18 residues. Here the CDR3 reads CASSEASFSGGAINEQFF. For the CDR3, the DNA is TGTGCCAGCAGTGAAGCTTCCTTTAGCGGGGGGGCCATTAATGAGCAGTTCTTC.

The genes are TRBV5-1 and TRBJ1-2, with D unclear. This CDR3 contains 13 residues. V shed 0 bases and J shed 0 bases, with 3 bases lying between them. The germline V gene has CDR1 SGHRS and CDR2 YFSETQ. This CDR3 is CASSLAANYGYTF. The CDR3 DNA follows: TGCGCCAGCAGCTTGGCAGCTAACTATGGCTACACCTTC.

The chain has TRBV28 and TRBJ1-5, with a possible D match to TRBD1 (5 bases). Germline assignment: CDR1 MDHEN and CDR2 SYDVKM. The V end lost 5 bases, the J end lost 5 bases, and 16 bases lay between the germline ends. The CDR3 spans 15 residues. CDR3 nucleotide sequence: TGTGCCAGCAGTCCTGGGGGGAGTCATTATCAGCCCCAGCATTTT. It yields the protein CASSPGGSHYQPQHF. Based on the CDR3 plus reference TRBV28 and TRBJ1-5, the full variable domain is DVKVTQSSRYLVKRTGEKVFLECVQDMDHENMFWYRQDPGLGLRLIYFSYDVKMKEKGDIPEGYSVSREKKERFSLILESASTNQTSMYLCASSPGGSHYQPQHFGDGTRLSIL.

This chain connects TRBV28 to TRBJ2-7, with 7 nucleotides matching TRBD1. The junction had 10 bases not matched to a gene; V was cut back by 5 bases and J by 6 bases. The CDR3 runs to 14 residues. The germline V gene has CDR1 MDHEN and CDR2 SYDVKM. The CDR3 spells CASSAPATGFEQYF. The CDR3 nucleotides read TGTGCCAGCAGTGCGCCGGCGACAGGGTTCGAGCAGTACTTC.

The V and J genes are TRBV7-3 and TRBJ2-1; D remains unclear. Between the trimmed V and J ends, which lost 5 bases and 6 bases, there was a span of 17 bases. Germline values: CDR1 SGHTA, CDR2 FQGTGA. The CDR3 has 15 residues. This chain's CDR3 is CASSQQSDNRNEQFF. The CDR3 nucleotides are TGTGCCAGCAGCCAACAGTCCGATAACCGCAATGAGCAGTTCTTC.

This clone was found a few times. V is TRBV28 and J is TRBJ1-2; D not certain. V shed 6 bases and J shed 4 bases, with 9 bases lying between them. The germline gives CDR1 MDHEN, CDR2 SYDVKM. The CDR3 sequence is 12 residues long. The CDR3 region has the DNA TGTGCCAGCAGACCTGAGGGCTATGGCTACACCTTC. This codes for CASRPEGYGYTF.

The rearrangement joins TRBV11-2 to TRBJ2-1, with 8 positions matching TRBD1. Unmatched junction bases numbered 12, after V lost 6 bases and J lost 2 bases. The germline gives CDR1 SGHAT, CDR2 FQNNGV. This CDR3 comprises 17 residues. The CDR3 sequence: CASSSYTGTGTYNEQFF. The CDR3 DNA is TGTGCCAGCAGTTCATACACCGGGACAGGTACCTACAATGAGCAGTTCTTC. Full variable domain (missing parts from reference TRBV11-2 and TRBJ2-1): EAGVAQSPRYKIIEKRQSVAFWCNPISGHATLYWYQQILGQGPKLLIQFQNNGVVDDSQLPKDRFSAERLKGVDSTLKIQPAKLEDSAVYLCASSSYTGTGTYNEQFFGPGTRLTVL.

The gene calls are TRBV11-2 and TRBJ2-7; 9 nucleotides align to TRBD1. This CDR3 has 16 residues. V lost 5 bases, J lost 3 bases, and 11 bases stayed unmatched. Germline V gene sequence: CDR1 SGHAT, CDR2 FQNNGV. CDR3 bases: TGTGCCAGCAGCCCTATAAGGGGACAGGGATACTACGAGCAGTACTTC. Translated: CASSPIRGQGYYEQYF.

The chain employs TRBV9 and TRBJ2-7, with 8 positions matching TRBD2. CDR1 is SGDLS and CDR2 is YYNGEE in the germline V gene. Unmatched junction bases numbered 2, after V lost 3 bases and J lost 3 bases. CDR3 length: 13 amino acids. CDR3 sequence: CASSGTSGYEQYF. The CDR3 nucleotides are TGTGCCAGCAGCGGCACTAGCGGCTACGAGCAGTACTTC. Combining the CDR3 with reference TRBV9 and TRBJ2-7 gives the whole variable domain DSGVTQTPKHLITATGQRVTLRCSPRSGDLSVYWYQQSLDQGLQFLIQYYNGEERAKGNILERFSAQQFPDLHSELNLSSLELGDSALYFCASSGTSGYEQYFGPGTRLTVT.

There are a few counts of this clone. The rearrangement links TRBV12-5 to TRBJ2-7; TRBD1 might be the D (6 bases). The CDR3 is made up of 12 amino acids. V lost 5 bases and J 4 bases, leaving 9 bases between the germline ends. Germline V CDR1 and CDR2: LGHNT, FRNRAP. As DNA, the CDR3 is TGTGCTAGTGGTCTACAGGGTTACGAGCAGTACTTC. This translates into CASGLQGYEQYF. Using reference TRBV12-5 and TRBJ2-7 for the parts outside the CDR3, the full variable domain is DARVTQTPRHKVTEMGQEVTMRCQPILGHNTVFWYRQTMMQGLELLAYFRNRAPLDDSGMPKDRFSAEMPDATLATLKIQPSEPRDSAVYFCASGLQGYEQYFGPGTRLTVT.

The CDR3 sequence is CASIGGTGNHEQYF. CDR3 coding DNA: TGTGCCAGCATAGGCGGGACAGGGAACCACGAGCAGTACTTC. The V and J genes are TRBV28 and TRBJ2-7; the match to TRBD1 covers 9 bases. The J segment lost 5 bases and the V segment lost 7 bases, leaving 9 bases of the junction unmatched. Germline V gene data show CDR1 as MDHEN and CDR2 as SYDVKM. This CDR3 comprises 14 residues.

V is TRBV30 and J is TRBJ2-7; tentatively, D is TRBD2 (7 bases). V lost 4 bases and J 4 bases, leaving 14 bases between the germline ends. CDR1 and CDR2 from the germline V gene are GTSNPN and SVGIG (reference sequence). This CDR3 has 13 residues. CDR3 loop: CAWTGGLQYEQYF. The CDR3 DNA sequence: TGTGCCTGGACGGGGGGCTTACAGTACGAGCAGTACTTC.

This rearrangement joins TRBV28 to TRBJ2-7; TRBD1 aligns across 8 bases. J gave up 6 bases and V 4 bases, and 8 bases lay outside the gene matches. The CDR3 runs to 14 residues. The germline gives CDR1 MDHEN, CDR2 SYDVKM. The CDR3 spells CASSSLTGVAEQYF. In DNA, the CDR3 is TGTGCCAGCAGTTCCCTGACAGGGGTGGCCGAGCAGTACTTC.

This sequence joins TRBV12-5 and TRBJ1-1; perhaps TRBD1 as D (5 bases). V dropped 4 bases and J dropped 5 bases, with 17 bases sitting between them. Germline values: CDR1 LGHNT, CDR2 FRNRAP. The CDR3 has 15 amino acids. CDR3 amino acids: CASGSPRPGGTEAFF. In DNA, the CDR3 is TGTGCTAGTGGTTCCCCCCGTCCGGGGGGGACTGAAGCTTTCTTT. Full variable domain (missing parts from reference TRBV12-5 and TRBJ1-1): DARVTQTPRHKVTEMGQEVTMRCQPILGHNTVFWYRQTMMQGLELLAYFRNRAPLDDSGMPKDRFSAEMPDATLATLKIQPSEPRDSAVYFCASGSPRPGGTEAFFGQGTRLTVV.

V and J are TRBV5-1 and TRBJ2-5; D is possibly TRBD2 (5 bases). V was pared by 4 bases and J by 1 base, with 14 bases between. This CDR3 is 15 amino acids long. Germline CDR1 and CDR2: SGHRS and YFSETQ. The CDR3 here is CASSHSGSGQETQYF. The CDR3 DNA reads TGCGCCAGCAGCCACTCGGGGAGCGGCCAAGAGACCCAGTACTTC.